This entry describes one T cell receptor beta chain. Trimming removed 6 bases from V and 5 bases from J, with 13 bases in between. There are 13 residues in the CDR3. The germline V gene encodes CDR1 KGHSH and CDR2 LQKENI. The sample belongs to a study of cytomegalovirus exposure and HLA in healthy donors. PCR employed 60 Vbeta and 13 Jbeta primers. Profiled with immunoSEQ multiplex PCR; TCRdb holds only in-frame clones, not every one. This table holds 100,000 to 150,000 clones. The gene calls are TRBV18 and TRBJ1-1; TRBD1 might be the D (5 bases). The origin of this receptor is a man between 18 and 29 years old in good health and CMV-seronegative. The source material was PBMCs. CDR3 loop: CASSASGGTEAFF. The CDR3 DNA reads as TGTGCCAGCTCCGCGTCGGGGGGTACTGAAGCTTTCTTT.